A selection of T cell receptor beta chains follows, all from one sample in a study of cytomegalovirus exposure and HLA in healthy donors. Libraries were prepared by immunoSEQ multiplex PCR; TCRdb keeps only in-frame clonotypes and omits some of them. The table records over 150,000 clones, 75% of them present only once. The sample consisted of PBMCs. Receptors were obtained from a male donor in good health and CMV-seronegative. Each CDR3 is given with its conserved first and last residue. Each record gives: J gene, D gene, V gene, CDR3 protein. D genes are given only for firm matches.

J: TRBJ1-3; D: .; V: TRBV28; CDR3: CASSLIGFSGNTIYF
J: TRBJ1-5; D: TRBD1; V: TRBV15; CDR3: CATSRPDRVRPQHF
J: TRBJ2-7; D: TRBD2; V: TRBV4-1; CDR3: CASSQALAGSYEQYF
J: TRBJ1-1; D: .; V: TRBV27; CDR3: CASSLRARGGNPEAFF
J: TRBJ1-5; D: TRBD1; V: TRBV5-1; CDR3: CASSRTGENQPQHF
J: TRBJ2-3; D: TRBD2; V: TRBV28; CDR3: CASSQRESGTDTQYF
J: TRBJ2-5; D: TRBD1; V: TRBV6-6; CDR3: CASSPWTGLVQETQYF
J: TRBJ2-3; D: .; V: TRBV6-1; CDR3: CATRYVTDTQYF
J: TRBJ2-2; D: .; V: TRBV30; CDR3: CAWVGVNTGELFF
J: TRBJ2-3; D: TRBD2; V: TRBV29-1; CDR3: CSASGRLGDTQYF
J: .; D: TRBD1; V: TRBV30; CDR3: CAHLGGQGTYEQYF
J: TRBJ2-5; D: TRBD2; V: TRBV6-5; CDR3: CASSPVAGAGETQYF
J: TRBJ1-2; D: TRBD1; V: TRBV27; CDR3: CASSITRTPRGPYGYTF
J: TRBJ1-1; D: .; V: TRBV7-9; CDR3: CASSLVGANSEAFF
J: TRBJ2-1; D: .; V: TRBV30; CDR3: CALARGNMNEQFF
J: TRBJ1-5; D: .; V: TRBV6-4; CDR3: CASSAVGGDNQPQHF
J: TRBJ1-5; D: TRBD1; V: TRBV19; CDR3: CASTRTGDSNQPQHF
J: TRBJ2-1; D: .; V: TRBV11-2; CDR3: CASSLATGYNEQFF
J: TRBJ1-2; D: .; V: TRBV21-1; CDR3: CASANLGYIEKPGFYGYTF
J: TRBJ1-6; D: .; V: TRBV5-6; CDR3: CASSAGSPLHF
J: TRBJ1-2; D: TRBD1; V: TRBV28; CDR3: CASSPGQGGGYTF
J: TRBJ2-1; D: .; V: TRBV9; CDR3: CASSVEVAGSNEQFF
J: TRBJ1-6; D: TRBD1; V: TRBV27; CDR3: CASSLYLTGGTYNSPLHF
J: TRBJ2-6; D: TRBD1; V: TRBV5-5; CDR3: CASSSRRGLGSGANVLTF
J: TRBJ1-1; D: .; V: TRBV9; CDR3: CASSVEARMNTEAFF
J: TRBJ1-5; D: .; V: TRBV30; CDR3: CAWSVLSNQPQHF
J: TRBJ1-1; D: .; V: TRBV14; CDR3: CASSQGGSMNTEAFF
J: TRBJ1-5; D: .; V: TRBV28; CDR3: CASSFVRGFIQPQHF
J: TRBJ2-7; D: .; V: TRBV5-1; CDR3: CASSLEVAPTYEQYF
J: TRBJ2-1; D: TRBD2; V: TRBV28; CDR3: CASSLGSGSADEQFF
J: TRBJ1-2; D: .; V: TRBV6-5; CDR3: CASRMDRNYGYTF
J: TRBJ1-3; D: .; V: TRBV6-1; CDR3: CYPLRAGNTIYF
J: TRBJ2-7; D: .; V: TRBV28; CDR3: CASSFLRMDEQYF
J: TRBJ2-5; D: .; V: TRBV7-9; CDR3: CSSTQETQYF
J: TRBJ2-4; D: TRBD2; V: TRBV4-3; CDR3: CASSQDEREAKNIQYF
J: TRBJ2-1; D: TRBD2; V: TRBV29-1; CDR3: CSTFEAGGRGEQFF
J: TRBJ1-2; D: TRBD1; V: TRBV29-1; CDR3: CSVEAGAGGYGYTF
J: TRBJ2-5; D: TRBD2; V: TRBV7-9; CDR3: CASSPGLAGQETQYF
J: TRBJ1-1; D: .; V: TRBV28; CDR3: CASVKGLMNTEAFF
J: TRBJ1-2; D: .; V: TRBV14; CDR3: CASSQAQGYGYTF
J: TRBJ2-3; D: TRBD1; V: TRBV6-1; CDR3: CAGKTGHADTQYF
J: TRBJ1-1; D: TRBD1; V: TRBV28; CDR3: CASSPGQALIEAFF
J: TRBJ2-1; D: .; V: TRBV9; CDR3: CASSAQGYNEQFF
J: TRBJ2-1; D: TRBD1; V: TRBV29-1; CDR3: CSVEGGTGGNEQFF
J: TRBJ1-1; D: .; V: TRBV6-5; CDR3: CASSYSPSNTEAFF
J: TRBJ2-7; D: .; V: TRBV30; CDR3: CAWSRSRSYEQYF
J: .; D: .; V: TRBV5-1; CDR3: CASSLEWTNYEQYF
J: TRBJ1-2; D: TRBD1; V: TRBV10-3; CDR3: CAISESGQLYGYTF
J: TRBJ2-7; D: TRBD1; V: TRBV27; CDR3: CASSMTGGAAYEQYF
J: TRBJ1-5; D: TRBD1; V: TRBV5-1; CDR3: CASSAEGAIGQPQHF
J: TRBJ2-7; D: TRBD2; V: TRBV5-4; CDR3: CASSPGLAYEQYF
J: TRBJ2-2; D: .; V: TRBV28; CDR3: CASSSRSGESANTGELFF
J: TRBJ2-4; D: .; V: TRBV28; CDR3: CASSFMGGGNIQYF
J: TRBJ2-7; D: TRBD1; V: TRBV30; CDR3: CAWGTGPYEQYF
J: TRBJ2-2; D: TRBD1; V: TRBV28; CDR3: CASVVDRVNSGELFF
J: TRBJ1-6; D: .; V: TRBV5-1; CDR3: CASSPTEGNSPLHF
J: TRBJ2-7; D: .; V: TRBV25-1; CDR3: CASSELGSGSSYEQYF
J: TRBJ2-7; D: TRBD2; V: TRBV6-5; CDR3: CASSSLADSHFPEQYF
J: TRBJ2-7; D: .; V: TRBV29-1; CDR3: CSVYRGGYEQYF